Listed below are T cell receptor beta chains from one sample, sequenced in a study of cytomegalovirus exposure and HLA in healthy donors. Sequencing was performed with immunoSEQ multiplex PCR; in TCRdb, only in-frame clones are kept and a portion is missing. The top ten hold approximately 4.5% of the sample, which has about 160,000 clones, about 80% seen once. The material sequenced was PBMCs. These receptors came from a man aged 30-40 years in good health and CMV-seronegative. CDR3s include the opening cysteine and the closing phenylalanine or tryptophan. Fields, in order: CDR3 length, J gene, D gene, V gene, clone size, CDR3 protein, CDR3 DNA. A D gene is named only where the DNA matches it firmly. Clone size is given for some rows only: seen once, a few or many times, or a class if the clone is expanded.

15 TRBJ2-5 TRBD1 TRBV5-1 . CASSAWTGDGETQYF TGCGCCAGCAGCGCCTGGACAGGGGATGGGGAGACCCAGTACTTC
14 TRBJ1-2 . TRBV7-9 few CASSPPTVNYGYTF TGTGCCAGCAGCCCTCCCACAGTCAACTATGGCTACACCTTC
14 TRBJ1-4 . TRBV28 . CASSLIVGQKKLFF TGTGCCAGCAGTTTGATCGTCGGACAGAAAAAACTGTTTTTT
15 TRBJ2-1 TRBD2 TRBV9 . CASSVASGRAGEQFF TGTGCCAGCAGCGTAGCTAGCGGGAGGGCAGGCGAGCAGTTCTTC
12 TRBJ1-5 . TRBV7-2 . CASSLKGRPQHF TGTGCCAGCAGCTTAAAGGGGCGGCCCCAGCATTTT
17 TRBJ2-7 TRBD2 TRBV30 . CAWSVLAGGSQGDEQYF TGTGCCTGGAGTGTACTAGCGGGAGGGTCCCAGGGGGACGAGCAGTACTTC
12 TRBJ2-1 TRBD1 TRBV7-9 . CASSSTGTGKFF TGTGCCAGCAGCTCTACGGGGACAGGGAAGTTCTTC
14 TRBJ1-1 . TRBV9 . CASSVVAGETEAFF TGTGCCAGCAGCGTAGTCGCAGGGGAGACTGAAGCTTTCTTT
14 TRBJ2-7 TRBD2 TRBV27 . CASSSIKGLREQYF TGTGCCAGCAGTTCGATCAAGGGACTACGAGAGCAGTACTTC
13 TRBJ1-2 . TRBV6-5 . CASSYTANYGYTF TGTGCCAGCAGTTACACGGCTAACTATGGCTACACCTTC
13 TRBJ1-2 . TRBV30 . CAWTAGANYGYTF TGTGCCTGGACGGCAGGGGCTAACTATGGCTACACCTTC
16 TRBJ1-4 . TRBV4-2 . CASSQEDRGLNEKLFF TGTGCCAGCAGCCAAGAAGACCGAGGGTTGAATGAAAAACTGTTTTTT
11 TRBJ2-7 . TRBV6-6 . CASSKQYEQYF TGTGCCAGCAGTAAGCAATACGAGCAGTACTTC
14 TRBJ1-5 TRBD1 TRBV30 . CAWSPGQYNQPQHF TGTGCCTGGAGCCCGGGACAGTACAATCAGCCCCAGCATTTT
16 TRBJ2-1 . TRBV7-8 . CASSTLRAGIYNEQFF TGTGCCAGCAGCACCCTCCGAGCAGGGATCTACAATGAGCAGTTCTTC
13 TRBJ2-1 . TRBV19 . CASSQRLNNEQFF TGTGCCAGTAGTCAGAGACTGAACAATGAGCAGTTCTTC
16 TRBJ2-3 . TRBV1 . CTSSQTSGRAPDTQYF TGCACCAGCAGCCAGACTAGCGGGAGGGCCCCAGATACGCAGTATTTT
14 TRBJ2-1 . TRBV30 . CAWRSEVYYNEQFF TGTGCCTGGAGATCTGAGGTCTACTACAATGAGCAGTTCTTC
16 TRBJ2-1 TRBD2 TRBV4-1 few CASSQVPRGRVDEQFF TGCGCCAGCAGCCAAGTCCCTCGCGGGAGGGTGGATGAGCAGTTCTTC
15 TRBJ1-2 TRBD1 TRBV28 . CASLGTGRTNYGYTF TGTGCCAGCCTCGGGACAGGTCGTACTAACTATGGCTACACCTTC
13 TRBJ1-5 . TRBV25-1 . CASRGQLDQPQHF TGTGCCAGCAGAGGACAGCTAGATCAGCCCCAGCATTTT
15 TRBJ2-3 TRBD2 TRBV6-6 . CASSPERGGRDTQYF TGTGCCAGCAGCCCTGAGCGGGGGGGCCGAGATACGCAGTATTTT
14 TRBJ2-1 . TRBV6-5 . CASSRRVSYNEQFF TGTGCCAGCAGTCGCAGGGTGTCCTACAATGAGCAGTTCTTC
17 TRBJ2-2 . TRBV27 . CASSPFGASVGTGELFF TGTGCCAGCAGTCCCTTTGGGGCTAGCGTAGGGACCGGGGAGCTGTTTTTT
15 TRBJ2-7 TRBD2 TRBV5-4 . CASSSLGREAYEQYF TGTGCCAGCAGCTCCCTGGGGCGGGAGGCCTACGAGCAGTACTTC
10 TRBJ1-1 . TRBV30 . CAWGGVGAFF TGTGCCTGGGGGGGGGTTGGAGCTTTCTTT
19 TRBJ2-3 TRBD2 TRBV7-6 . CASSLALRTSGGAIDTQYF TGTGCCAGCAGCTTAGCGCTCAGGACTAGCGGGGGGGCAATAGATACGCAGTATTTT
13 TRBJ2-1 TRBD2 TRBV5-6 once CASSLGTSLPQFF TGTGCCAGCAGCCTGGGGACTAGCCTACCGCAGTTCTTC
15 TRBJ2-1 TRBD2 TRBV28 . CASSPGTSGSDEQFF TGTGCCAGCAGTCCGGGGACTAGCGGGAGTGATGAGCAGTTCTTC
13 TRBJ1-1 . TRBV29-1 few CSVSGLMNTEAFF TGCAGCGTTAGCGGGCTTATGAACACTGAAGCTTTCTTT
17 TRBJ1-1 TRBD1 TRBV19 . CASSIGGDRGMNTEAFF TGTGCCAGTAGTATAGGGGGGGACAGGGGGATGAACACTGAAGCTTTCTTT
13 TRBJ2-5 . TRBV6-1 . CASSLITRETQYF TGTGCCAGCAGTCTTATTACGAGGGAGACCCAGTACTTC
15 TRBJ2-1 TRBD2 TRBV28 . CASSLRGPGGNEQFF TGTGCCAGCAGTTTGAGGGGCCCGGGAGGGAATGAGCAGTTCTTC
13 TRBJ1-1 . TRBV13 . CASSPIRGGEAFF TGTGCCAGCAGCCCTATCAGGGGCGGTGAAGCTTTCTTT
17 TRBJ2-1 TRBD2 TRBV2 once CASSWAFSGSSYNEQFF TGTGCCAGCAGTTGGGCCTTTAGCGGGAGCTCCTACAATGAGCAGTTCTTC
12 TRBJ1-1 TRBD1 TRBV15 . CAATGENTEAFF TGTGCCGCAACAGGGGAAAACACTGAAGCTTTCTTT
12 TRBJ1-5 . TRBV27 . CASYNRGQPQHF TGTGCCAGCTACAACCGGGGTCAGCCCCAGCATTTT
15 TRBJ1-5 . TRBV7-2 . CASSLMGGADQPQHF TGTGCCAGCAGCTTAATGGGGGGAGCCGACCAGCCCCAGCATTTT
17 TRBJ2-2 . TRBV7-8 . CASSFDGGGGYTGELFF TGTGCCAGCAGCTTCGACGGAGGCGGCGGTTACACCGGGGAGCTGTTTTTT
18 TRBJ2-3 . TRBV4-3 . CASSQGSSSVSFSDTQYF TGCGCCAGCAGCCAAGGGTCTAGCTCCGTTTCATTCTCAGATACGCAGTATTTT
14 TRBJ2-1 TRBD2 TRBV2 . CASSMTSSVNEQFF TGTGCCAGCAGTATGACTAGCTCGGTCAATGAGCAGTTCTTC
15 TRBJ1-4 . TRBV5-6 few CASSLYSASNEKLFF TGTGCCAGCAGCCTGTACAGTGCGAGTAATGAAAAACTGTTTTTT
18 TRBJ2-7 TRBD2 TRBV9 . CASSYAPNSSGAFYEQYF TGTGCCAGCAGCTACGCGCCGAACTCTAGCGGCGCCTTCTACGAGCAGTACTTC
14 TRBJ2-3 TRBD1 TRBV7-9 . CASSRDRGPDTQYF TGTGCCAGCAGCCGGGACAGGGGGCCAGATACGCAGTATTTT
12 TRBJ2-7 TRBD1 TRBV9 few CASSAGQEKLHF TGTGCCAGCAGCGCGGGACAGGAGAAACTGCACTTC
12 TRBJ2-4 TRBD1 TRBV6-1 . CASSEALGTGYF TGTGCCAGCAGTGAAGCGCTGGGGACAGGGTACTTC